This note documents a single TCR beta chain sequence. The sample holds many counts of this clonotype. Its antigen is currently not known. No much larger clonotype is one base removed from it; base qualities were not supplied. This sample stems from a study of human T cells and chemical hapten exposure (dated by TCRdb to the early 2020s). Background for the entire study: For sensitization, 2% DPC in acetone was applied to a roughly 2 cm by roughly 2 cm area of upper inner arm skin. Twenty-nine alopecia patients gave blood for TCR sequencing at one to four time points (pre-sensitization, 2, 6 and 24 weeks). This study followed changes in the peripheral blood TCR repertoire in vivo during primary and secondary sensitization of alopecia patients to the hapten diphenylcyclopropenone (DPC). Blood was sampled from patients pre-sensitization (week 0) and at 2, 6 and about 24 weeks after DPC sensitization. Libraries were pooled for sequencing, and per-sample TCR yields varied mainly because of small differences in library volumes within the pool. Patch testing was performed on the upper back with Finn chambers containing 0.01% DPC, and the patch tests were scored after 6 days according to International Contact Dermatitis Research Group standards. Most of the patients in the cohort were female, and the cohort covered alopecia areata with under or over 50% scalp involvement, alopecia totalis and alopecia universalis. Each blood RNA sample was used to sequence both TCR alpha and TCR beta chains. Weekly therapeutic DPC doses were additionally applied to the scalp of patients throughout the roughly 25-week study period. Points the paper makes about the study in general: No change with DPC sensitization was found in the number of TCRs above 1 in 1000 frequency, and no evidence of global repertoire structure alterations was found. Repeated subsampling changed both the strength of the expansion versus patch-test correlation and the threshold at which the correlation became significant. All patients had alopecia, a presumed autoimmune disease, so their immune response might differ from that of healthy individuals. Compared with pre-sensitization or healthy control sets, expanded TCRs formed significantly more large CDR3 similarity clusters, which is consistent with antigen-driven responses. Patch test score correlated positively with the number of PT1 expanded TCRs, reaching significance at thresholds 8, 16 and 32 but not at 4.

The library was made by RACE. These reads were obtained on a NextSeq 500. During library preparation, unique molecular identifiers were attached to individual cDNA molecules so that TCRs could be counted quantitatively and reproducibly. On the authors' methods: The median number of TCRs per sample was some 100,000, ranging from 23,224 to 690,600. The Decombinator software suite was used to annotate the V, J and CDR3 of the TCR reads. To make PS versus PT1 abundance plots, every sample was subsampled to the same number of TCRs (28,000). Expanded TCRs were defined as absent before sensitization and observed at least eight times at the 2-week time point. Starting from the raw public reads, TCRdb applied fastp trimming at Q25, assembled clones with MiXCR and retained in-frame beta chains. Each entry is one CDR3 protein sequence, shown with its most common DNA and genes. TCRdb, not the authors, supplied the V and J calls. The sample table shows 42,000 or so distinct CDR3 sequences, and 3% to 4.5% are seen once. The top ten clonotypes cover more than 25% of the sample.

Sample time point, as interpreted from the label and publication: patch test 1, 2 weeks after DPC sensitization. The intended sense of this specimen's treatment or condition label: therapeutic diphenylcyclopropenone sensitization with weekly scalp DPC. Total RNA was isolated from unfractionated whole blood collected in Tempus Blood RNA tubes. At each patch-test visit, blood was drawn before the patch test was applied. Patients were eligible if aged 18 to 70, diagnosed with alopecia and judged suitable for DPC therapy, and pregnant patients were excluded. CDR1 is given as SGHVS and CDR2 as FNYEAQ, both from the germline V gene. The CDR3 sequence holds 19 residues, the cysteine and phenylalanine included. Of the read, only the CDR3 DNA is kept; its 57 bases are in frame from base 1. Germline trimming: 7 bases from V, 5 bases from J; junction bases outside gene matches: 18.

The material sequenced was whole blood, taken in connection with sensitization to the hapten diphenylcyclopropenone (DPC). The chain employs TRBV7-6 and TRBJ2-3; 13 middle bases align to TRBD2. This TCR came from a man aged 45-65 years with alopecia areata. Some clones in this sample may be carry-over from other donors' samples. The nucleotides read TGTGCCAGCACCCCCTCAGGGGGACTAGCGGGAACTCCGATAGATACGCAGTATTTT. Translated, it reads CASTPSGGLAGTPIDTQYF.